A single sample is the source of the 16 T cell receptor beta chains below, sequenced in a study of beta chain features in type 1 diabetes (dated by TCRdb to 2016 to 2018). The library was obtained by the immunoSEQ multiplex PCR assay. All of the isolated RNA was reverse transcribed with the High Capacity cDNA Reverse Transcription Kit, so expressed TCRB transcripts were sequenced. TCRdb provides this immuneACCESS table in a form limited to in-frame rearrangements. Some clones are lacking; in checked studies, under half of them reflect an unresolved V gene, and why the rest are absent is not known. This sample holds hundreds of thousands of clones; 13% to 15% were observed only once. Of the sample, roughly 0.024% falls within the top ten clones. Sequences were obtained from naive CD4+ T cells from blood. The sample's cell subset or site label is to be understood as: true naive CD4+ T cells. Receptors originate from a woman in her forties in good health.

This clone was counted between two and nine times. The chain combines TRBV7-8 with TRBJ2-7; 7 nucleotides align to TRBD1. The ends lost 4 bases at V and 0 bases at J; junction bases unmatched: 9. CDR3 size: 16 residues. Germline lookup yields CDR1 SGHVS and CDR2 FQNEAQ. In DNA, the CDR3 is TGTGCCAGCAGCTCTCTATCCGGGACAGCCTCCTACGAGCAGTACTTC. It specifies CASSSLSGTASYEQYF.

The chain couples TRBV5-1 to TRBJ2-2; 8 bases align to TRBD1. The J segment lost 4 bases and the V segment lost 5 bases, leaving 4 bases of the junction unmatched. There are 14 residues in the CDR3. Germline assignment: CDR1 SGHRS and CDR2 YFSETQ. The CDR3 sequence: CASRGQAGTGELFF. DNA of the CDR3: TGCGCCAGCAGGGGACAGGCGGGCACCGGGGAGCTGTTTTTT.

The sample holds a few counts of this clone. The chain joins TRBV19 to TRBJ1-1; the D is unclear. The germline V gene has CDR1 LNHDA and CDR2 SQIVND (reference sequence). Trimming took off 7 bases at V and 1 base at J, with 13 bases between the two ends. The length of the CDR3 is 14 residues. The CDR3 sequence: CASKFGGRNTEAFF. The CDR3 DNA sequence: TGTGCCAGTAAGTTCGGCGGAAGGAACACTGAAGCTTTCTTT.

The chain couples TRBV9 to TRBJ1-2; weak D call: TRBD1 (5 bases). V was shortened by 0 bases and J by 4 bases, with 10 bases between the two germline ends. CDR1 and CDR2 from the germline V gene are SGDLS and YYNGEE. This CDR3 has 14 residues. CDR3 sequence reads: CASSVVAGVYGYTF. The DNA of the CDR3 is TGTGCCAGCAGCGTAGTTGCGGGGGTCTATGGCTACACCTTC.

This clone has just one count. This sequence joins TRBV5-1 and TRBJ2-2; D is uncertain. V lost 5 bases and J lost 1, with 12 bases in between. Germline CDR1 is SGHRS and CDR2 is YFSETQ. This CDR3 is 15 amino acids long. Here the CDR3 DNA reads TGCGCCAGCAGGGTTAGAGCTGGGAACACCGGGGAGCTGTTTTTT. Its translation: CASRVRAGNTGELFF.

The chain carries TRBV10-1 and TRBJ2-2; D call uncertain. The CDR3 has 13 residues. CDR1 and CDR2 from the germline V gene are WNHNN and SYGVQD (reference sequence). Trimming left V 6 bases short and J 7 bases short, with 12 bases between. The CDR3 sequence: CASSRRSGGELFF. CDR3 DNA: TGCGCCAGCAGCCGACGGTCGGGCGGGGAGCTGTTTTTT.

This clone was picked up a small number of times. CDR3 sequence reads: CSVGKGSRDYGYTF. The CDR3 DNA reads TGCAGCGTCGGGAAGGGTTCTCGGGACTATGGCTACACCTTC. The rearrangement joins TRBV29-1 to TRBJ1-2, with D hard to call. Between the trimmed V and J ends, which lost 6 bases and 3 bases, there was a span of 17 bases. CDR1 is SQVTM, CDR2 ANQGSEA, per germline. This CDR3 contains 14 residues.

This chain's CDR3 is CASSQGAGGPYNEQFF. The DNA of the CDR3 is TGCGCCAGCAGCCAGGGCGCAGGGGGCCCCTACAATGAGCAGTTCTTC. The chain uses TRBV4-1 and TRBJ2-1, with 8 bases identical to TRBD1. Germline V lookup: CDR1 MGHRA, CDR2 YSYEKL. With 3 bases clipped from V and 2 bases from J, the junction kept 6 bases outside the gene matches. CDR3 length equals 16 residues.

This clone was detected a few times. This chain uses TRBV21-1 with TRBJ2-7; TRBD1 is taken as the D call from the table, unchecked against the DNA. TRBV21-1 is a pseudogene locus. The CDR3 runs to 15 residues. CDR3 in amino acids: CASSTPGQPNYEQYF. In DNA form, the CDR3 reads TGTGCCAGCAGCACTCCGGGACAACCTAACTACGAGCAGTACTTC.

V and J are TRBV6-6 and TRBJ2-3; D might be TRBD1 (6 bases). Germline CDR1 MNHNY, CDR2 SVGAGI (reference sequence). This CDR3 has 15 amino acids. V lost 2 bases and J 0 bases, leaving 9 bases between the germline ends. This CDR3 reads CASSYLGQSTDTQYF. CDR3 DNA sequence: TGTGCCAGCAGTTACCTAGGACAGAGCACAGATACGCAGTATTTT.

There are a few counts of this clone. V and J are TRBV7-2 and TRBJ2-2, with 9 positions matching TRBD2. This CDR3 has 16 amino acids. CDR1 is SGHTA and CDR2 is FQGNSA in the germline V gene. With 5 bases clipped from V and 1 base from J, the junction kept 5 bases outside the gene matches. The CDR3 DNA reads TGTGCCAGCAGCCCGCCTAGCGGGGTGAACACCGGGGAGCTGTTTTTT. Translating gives CASSPPSGVNTGELFF.

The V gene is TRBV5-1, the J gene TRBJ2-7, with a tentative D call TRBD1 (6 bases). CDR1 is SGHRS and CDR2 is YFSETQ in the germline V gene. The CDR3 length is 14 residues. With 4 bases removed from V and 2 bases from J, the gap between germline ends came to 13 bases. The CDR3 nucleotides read TGCGCCAGCAGCGGACAGAGTGAGGCCTACGAGCAGTACTTC. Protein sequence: CASSGQSEAYEQYF.

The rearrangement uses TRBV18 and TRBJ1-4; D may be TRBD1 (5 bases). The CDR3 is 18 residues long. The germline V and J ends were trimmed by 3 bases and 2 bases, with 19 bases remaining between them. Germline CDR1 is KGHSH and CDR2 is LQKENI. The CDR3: CASSPTSQGGTTNEKLFF. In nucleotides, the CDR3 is TGTGCCAGCTCACCCACATCCCAGGGCGGGACGACTAATGAAAAACTGTTTTTT.

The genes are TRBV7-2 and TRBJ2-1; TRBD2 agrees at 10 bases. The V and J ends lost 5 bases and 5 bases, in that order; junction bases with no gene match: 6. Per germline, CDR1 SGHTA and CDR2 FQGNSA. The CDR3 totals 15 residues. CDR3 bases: TGTGCCAGCAGCCTCTTAGGGACTAGCGACAATGAGCAGTTCTTC. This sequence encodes CASSLLGTSDNEQFF.

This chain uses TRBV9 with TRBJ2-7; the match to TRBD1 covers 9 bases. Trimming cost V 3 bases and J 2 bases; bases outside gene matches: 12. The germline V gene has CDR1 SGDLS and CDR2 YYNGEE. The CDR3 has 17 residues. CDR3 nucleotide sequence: TGTGCCAGCAGCGCTAACCCACGGGACAGGGAACCCTACGAGCAGTACTTC. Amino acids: CASSANPRDREPYEQYF.

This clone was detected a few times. The CDR3 coding sequence is TGTGCCAGCAGCCTTCAAGAGACCCAGTACTTC. Protein sequence: CASSLQETQYF. The chain is built from TRBV5-6 and TRBJ2-5; D gene unclear. CDR1 is SGHDT, CDR2 YYEEEE, per germline. CDR3 length: 11 residues. V lost 4 bases and J 2 bases, leaving 3 bases between the germline ends.